This TCR beta chain was identified in a study of cytomegalovirus exposure and HLA in healthy donors. PCR employed 60 Vbeta and 13 Jbeta primers. The protocol was immunoSEQ multiplex PCR, while the TCRdb copy is restricted to in-frame clones and leaves out a portion. This table holds approximately 160,000 clones, around 80% found once. With regard to this clone: The target antigen is unknown.

Study conclusions and caveats: In a later analysis, TCR beta V- and J-gene trimming showed a link to a missense DCLRE1C variant. Sequencing artifact likely explains a cluster of highly shared sequence variants.

CDR3 size: 16 residues. Between the trimmed V and J ends, which lost 1 base and 2 bases, there was a span of 12 bases. Germline CDR1 and CDR2: LNHDA and SQIVND (reference sequence). The sequenced sample was PBMCs. The TCR comes from a woman aged 50 to 60 in good health and CMV-seropositive. V gene TRBV19 combines with J gene TRBJ2-1; D may be TRBD2 (7 bases). The CDR3 sequence is CASSIVGGDTYNEQFF. Written as DNA, the CDR3 is TGTGCCAGTAGTATAGTTGGGGGGGACACCTACAATGAGCAGTTCTTC.